This TCR beta chain was identified during a study of CD8+CD57+ T cells in acquired aplastic anemia. Genomic DNA, serving as template, underwent TCR beta VDJ and CDR3 profiling. TCRdb independently ran MiXCR on the reads; one entry per CDR3 protein. Of approximately 65,000 distinct CDR3 sequences in the sample, around 55% were seen once. The CDR3 contains 14 residues. The germline gives CDR1 SNHLY, CDR2 FYNNEI. V dropped 2 bases and J dropped 4 bases, with 12 bases sitting between them. The sequence was collected from a human donor in good health, serving as a control. The chain combines TRBV2 with TRBJ2-7; D not resolved. Sequences were obtained from sorted CD4+, CD8+, or CD8+CD57+ T cells (not recorded which) from PBMCs. CDR3 DNA sequence: TGTGCCAGCAGTGAAAGGGCAATGACTTACGAGCAGTACTTC. It encodes CASSERAMTYEQYF.